The entry below gives a single TCR beta chain sequence along with its context. Its antigen is unknown. A CD45RA-negative memory subset and a CD45RA+ naive subset were separated from the CD4+ cells. The sample is drawn from a study of shared clonotypes between healthy human individuals. On the study more broadly: The cohort had two women and a few men, ages 18 to 49.

V was clipped by 0 bases and J by 5 bases, with 14 bases between them. Germline V gene sequence: CDR1 SQVTM, CDR2 ANQGSEA. The CDR3 consists of 14 residues. The study's findings and limits: Estimated richness values were generally larger in naive subsets than in memory subsets. Investigators expected sequencing depth to affect clonotype sharing among donors.

Sequencing used immunoSEQ multiplex PCR; TCRdb keeps in-frame clones, though not all of them. The table has approximately 940,000 clones, roughly 72% seen once. V gene TRBV29-1 combines with J gene TRBJ2-7; D might be TRBD1 (5 bases). The specimen sequenced was memory CD4+ T cells sorted from blood. Subset of the sample: CD45RA-negative fraction. The source of this sequence is a man aged 18 to 35 in good health. The CDR3 loop is CSVEDQAGYHEQYF. CDR3 in DNA: TGCAGCGTTGAAGATCAGGCAGGGTACCACGAGCAGTACTTC.